A selection of T cell receptor beta chains follows, all from one sample in a study of blood T cell repertoires in COVID-19. Assay: immunoSEQ multiplex PCR; the TCRdb copy retains only in-frame clones and omits some. The sample holds tens of thousands of clones, 88% seen once. Sequenced material: peripheral blood. These receptors all stem from an elderly woman with acute or convalescent COVID-19. Both conserved end residues are part of each CDR3. D genes are given only for firm matches. Expanded clones get a size class; other rows say once, few or many, or leave the size out.

abundance: NA; v_gene: TRBV27; j_gene: TRBJ1-5; d_gene: TRBD1; CDR3aa: CASSGTGGNQPQHF; CDR3nt: TGTGCCAGCAGTGGGACAGGGGGCAATCAGCCCCAGCATTTT
abundance: NA; v_gene: TRBV14; j_gene: TRBJ2-3; d_gene: TRBD2; CDR3aa: CASSQGTSGKAGTQYF; CDR3nt: TGTGCCAGCAGCCAGGGGACTAGCGGTAAAGCGGGTACGCAGTATTTT
abundance: NA; v_gene: TRBV27; j_gene: TRBJ1-3; d_gene: TRBD1; CDR3aa: CASSGTGKGNTIYF; CDR3nt: TGTGCCAGCAGTGGGACAGGGAAAGGAAACACCATATATTTT
abundance: NA; v_gene: TRBV7-3; j_gene: TRBJ2-1; d_gene: TRBD1; CDR3aa: CASSLNLGTGGGNEQFF; CDR3nt: TGTGCCAGCAGCTTGAACCTCGGGACAGGGGGTGGGAATGAGCAGTTCTTC
abundance: NA; v_gene: TRBV6-2/TRBV6-3; j_gene: TRBJ2-7; d_gene: TRBD1; CDR3aa: CASSDRDEQYF; CDR3nt: TGTGCCAGCAGCGACAGGGACGAGCAGTACTTC
abundance: NA; v_gene: TRBV28; j_gene: TRBJ1-5; d_gene: NA; CDR3aa: CASIRGGYSNQPQHF; CDR3nt: TGTGCCAGCATAAGGGGAGGCTATAGCAATCAGCCCCAGCATTTT
abundance: NA; v_gene: TRBV2; j_gene: TRBJ2-2; d_gene: NA; CDR3aa: CASSSLANTGELFF; CDR3nt: TGTGCCAGCAGTTCATTAGCGAACACCGGGGAGCTGTTTTTT
abundance: NA; v_gene: TRBV6-5; j_gene: TRBJ2-3; d_gene: TRBD1; CDR3aa: CASSYSQGYTTDTQYF; CDR3nt: TGTGCCAGCAGTTACTCACAGGGGTATACCACAGATACGCAGTATTTT
abundance: NA; v_gene: TRBV7-3; j_gene: TRBJ2-5; d_gene: NA; CDR3aa: CASSSGRDGTQYF; CDR3nt: TGTGCCAGCAGCTCCGGGCGGGATGGGACCCAGTACTTC
abundance: few; v_gene: TRBV7-8; j_gene: TRBJ1-1; d_gene: NA; CDR3aa: CASSPDGGRTEAFF; CDR3nt: TGTGCCAGCAGCCCCGATGGGGGCCGCACTGAAGCTTTCTTT
abundance: NA; v_gene: TRBV19; j_gene: TRBJ1-2; d_gene: NA; CDR3aa: CASSTLTIYGYTF; CDR3nt: TGTGCCAGTAGTACGCTGACAATCTATGGCTACACCTTC
abundance: NA; v_gene: TRBV28; j_gene: TRBJ1-5; d_gene: NA; CDR3aa: CASSSPGFSQPQHF; CDR3nt: TGTGCCAGCAGCTCCCCAGGATTTAGTCAGCCCCAGCATTTT
abundance: NA; v_gene: TRBV11-2; j_gene: TRBJ2-7; d_gene: TRBD1; CDR3aa: CASSLGATGGNEQYF; CDR3nt: TGTGCCAGCAGCTTAGGCGCTACAGGGGGCAACGAGCAGTACTTC
abundance: NA; v_gene: TRBV7-9; j_gene: TRBJ2-7; d_gene: TRBD1; CDR3aa: CASSLGHIGTGAYEQYF; CDR3nt: TGTGCCAGCAGCTTAGGTCATATTGGGACAGGCGCCTACGAGCAGTACTTC
abundance: NA; v_gene: TRBV5-6; j_gene: TRBJ2-4; d_gene: TRBD1; CDR3aa: CASSLTAGGDIQYF; CDR3nt: TGTGCCAGCAGCTTGACGGCAGGGGGAGACATTCAGTACTTC
abundance: NA; v_gene: TRBV18; j_gene: TRBJ2-1; d_gene: NA; CDR3aa: CASSGLTSSYNEQFF; CDR3nt: TGTGCCAGCTCAGGACTTACGAGCTCCTACAATGAGCAGTTCTTC
abundance: NA; v_gene: TRBV18; j_gene: TRBJ1-4; d_gene: NA; CDR3aa: CASSPDSSTNEKLFF; CDR3nt: TGTGCCAGCTCACCAGACAGCTCAACTAATGAAAAACTGTTTTTT
abundance: NA; v_gene: TRBV7-2; j_gene: TRBJ2-6; d_gene: NA; CDR3aa: CASSSQGFSGANVLTF; CDR3nt: TGTGCCAGCAGCTCCCAGGGGTTCTCTGGGGCCAACGTCCTGACTTTC
abundance: NA; v_gene: TRBV7-9; j_gene: TRBJ1-1; d_gene: TRBD1; CDR3aa: CASTGQINTEAFF; CDR3nt: TGTGCCAGCACGGGACAGATAAACACTGAAGCTTTCTTT
abundance: NA; v_gene: TRBV28; j_gene: TRBJ1-5; d_gene: NA; CDR3aa: CASSSRHLISQPQHF; CDR3nt: TGTGCCAGCAGTTCGAGGCACCTGATTAGTCAGCCCCAGCATTTT